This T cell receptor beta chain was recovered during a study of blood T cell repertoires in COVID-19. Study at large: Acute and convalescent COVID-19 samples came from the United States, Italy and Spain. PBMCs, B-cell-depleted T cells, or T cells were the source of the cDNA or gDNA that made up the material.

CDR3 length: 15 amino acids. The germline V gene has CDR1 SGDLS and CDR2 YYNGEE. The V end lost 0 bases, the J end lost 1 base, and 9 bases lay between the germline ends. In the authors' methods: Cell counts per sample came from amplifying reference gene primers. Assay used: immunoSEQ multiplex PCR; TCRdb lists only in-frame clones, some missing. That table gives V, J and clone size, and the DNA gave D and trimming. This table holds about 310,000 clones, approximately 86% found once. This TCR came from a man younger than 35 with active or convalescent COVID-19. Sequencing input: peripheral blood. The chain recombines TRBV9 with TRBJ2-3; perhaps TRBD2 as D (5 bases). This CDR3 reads CASSVGASRTDTQYF. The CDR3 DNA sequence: TGTGCCAGCAGCGTAGGAGCTAGCCGCACAGATACGCAGTATTTT.